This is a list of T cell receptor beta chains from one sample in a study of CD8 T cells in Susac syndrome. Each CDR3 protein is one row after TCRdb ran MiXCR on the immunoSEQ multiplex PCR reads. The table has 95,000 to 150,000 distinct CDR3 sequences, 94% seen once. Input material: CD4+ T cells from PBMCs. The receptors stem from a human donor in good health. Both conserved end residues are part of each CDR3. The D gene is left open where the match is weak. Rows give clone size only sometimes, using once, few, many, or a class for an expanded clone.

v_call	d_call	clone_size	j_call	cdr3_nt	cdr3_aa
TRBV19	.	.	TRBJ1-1	TGTGCCAGTAGCCAGGGACGGAGATTTGAAGCTTTCTTT	CASSQGRRFEAFF
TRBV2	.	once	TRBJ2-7	TGTGCCAGCAGTGAACAGGGTCGGGGCGAGCAGTACTTC	CASSEQGRGEQYF
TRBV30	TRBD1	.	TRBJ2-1	TGTGCCTTTAACCGGGACAGGGATCATGAGCAGTTCTTC	CAFNRDRDHEQFF
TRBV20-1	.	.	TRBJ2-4	TGCAGTGCTAGTGTGTCCTTATTGGGAAACATTCAGTACTTC	CSASVSLLGNIQYF
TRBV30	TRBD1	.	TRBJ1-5	TGTGCCTGGAGTTCCGGTAGGGGGCTACGGCAGCCCCAGCATTTT	CAWSSGRGLRQPQHF
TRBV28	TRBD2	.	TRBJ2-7	TGTGCCAGCAGTGTCGGCGGGGGTGGCTACGAGCAGTACTTC	CASSVGGGGYEQYF
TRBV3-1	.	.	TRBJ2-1	TGTGCCAGCAGCCCGAGGACAGTCAATGAGCAGTTCTTC	CASSPRTVNEQFF
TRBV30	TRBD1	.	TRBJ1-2	TGTGCCGGACAGGGGGACTGGTATGGCTACACCTTC	CAGQGDWYGYTF
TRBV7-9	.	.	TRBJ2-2	TGTGCCAGCAGCTCCCCCGGAGGGGGGACCGGGGAGCTGTTTTTT	CASSSPGGGTGELFF
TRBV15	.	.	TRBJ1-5	TGTGCCACCAGCAGAGCGGGGCACAATCAGCCCCAGCATTTT	CATSRAGHNQPQHF
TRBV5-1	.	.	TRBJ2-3	TGCGCCAGCAGCCGGGGTAGTACAGACGCGGGGGATACGCAGTATTTT	CASSRGSTDAGDTQYF
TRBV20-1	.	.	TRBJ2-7	TGCAGTGCCAGCCCGAAGATCGAAGAGCAGTACTTC	CSASPKIEEQYF
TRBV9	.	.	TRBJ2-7	TGTGCCAGCAGCGTACTTAGCGGAGGGGACGAGCAGTACTTC	CASSVLSGGDEQYF
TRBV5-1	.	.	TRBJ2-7	TGCGCCAGCAGCTTGGCCCCCGGGATTATGTACGAGCAGTACTTC	CASSLAPGIMYEQYF
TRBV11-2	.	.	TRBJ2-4	TGTGCCAGCAGCTTAGATCAGGAAGACATTCAGTACTTC	CASSLDQEDIQYF
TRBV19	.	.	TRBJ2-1	TGTGCCAGTAGTATCGGGGGAGCCCTCGAATCCTACAATGAGCAGTTCTTC	CASSIGGALESYNEQFF
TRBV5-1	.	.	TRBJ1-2	TGCGCCAGCAGCTTGATAGGGGACCCCGCTTCTAACTATGGCTACACCTTC	CASSLIGDPASNYGYTF
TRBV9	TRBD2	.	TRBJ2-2	TGTGCCAGCAGCCCAAGGACTAGCGGGAGTTTTAGCGGCGACGGGGAGCTGTTTTTT	CASSPRTSGSFSGDGELFF
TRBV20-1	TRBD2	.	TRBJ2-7	TGCAGTGCTACGCTTCTAGCGGGACCGTCCTACGAGCAGTACTTC	CSATLLAGPSYEQYF
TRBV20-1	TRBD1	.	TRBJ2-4	TGCAGTGCTAGCCCTGGGACAGTAAGGGATCAGTACTTC	CSASPGTVRDQYF
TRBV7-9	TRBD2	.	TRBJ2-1	TGTGCCAGCAGCATTAGCGGGAGGGCCGGCAATGAGCAGTTCTTC	CASSISGRAGNEQFF
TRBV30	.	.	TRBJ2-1	TGTGCCTGGCTCCCCAGCTCCTACAATGAGCAGTTCTTC	CAWLPSSYNEQFF
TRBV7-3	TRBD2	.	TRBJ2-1	TGTGCCAGCAGCCCGTCTAAAGGGGCGGGGGACTACAATGAGCAGTTCTTC	CASSPSKGAGDYNEQFF
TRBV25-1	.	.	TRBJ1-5	TGTGCCAGCAGTGAATCTGGGGCCGGGGGCCAGCCCCAGCATTTT	CASSESGAGGQPQHF
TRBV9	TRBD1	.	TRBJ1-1	TGTGCCAGCAGCGTAGGGACAGGGGCTGTGAACACTGAAGCTTTCTTT	CASSVGTGAVNTEAFF
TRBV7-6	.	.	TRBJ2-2	TGTGCCAGCAGCTTGGCCGGGACTTCGGGGGAGCTGTTTTTT	CASSLAGTSGELFF
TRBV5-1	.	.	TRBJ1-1	TGCGCCAGCAGGGCGACGGGGGACACTGAAGCTTTCTTT	CASRATGDTEAFF
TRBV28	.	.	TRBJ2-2	TGTGCCAGCAGTTTGAGCGAGAACACCGGGGAGCTGTTTTTT	CASSLSENTGELFF
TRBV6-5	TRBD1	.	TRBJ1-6	TGTGCCAGCAGTTACTCTACAGGGGTCGGTTCACCCCTCCACTTT	CASSYSTGVGSPLHF
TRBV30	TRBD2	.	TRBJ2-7	TGTGCCTGGAGTGTCAGCGGGAGTGGTTACGAGCAGTACTTC	CAWSVSGSGYEQYF
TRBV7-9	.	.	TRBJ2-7	TGTGCCAGCAGCTTTTCGATGGAGCAGTACTTC	CASSFSMEQYF
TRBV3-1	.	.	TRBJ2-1	TGTGCCAGCAGTCGTGCCGGGACTCCCTACAATGAGCAGTTCTTC	CASSRAGTPYNEQFF
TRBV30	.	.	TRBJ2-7	TGTGCCTGGAGCAGGGGGGCCTACGAGCAGTACTTC	CAWSRGAYEQYF
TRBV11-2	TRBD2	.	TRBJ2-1	TGTGCCAGCAGCTTAGCCCGGATGCTAGCGGGAGTTGGCGATGAGCAGTTCTTC	CASSLARMLAGVGDEQFF
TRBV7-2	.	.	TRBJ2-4	TGTGCCAGCAGCTTAGATGGGACTCAAAACATTCAGTACTTC	CASSLDGTQNIQYF
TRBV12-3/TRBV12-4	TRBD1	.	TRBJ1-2	TGTGCCAGCAGTCCGGCAGGGGGTCGAGGCTACACCTTC	CASSPAGGRGYTF
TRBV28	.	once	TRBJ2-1	TGTGCCAGCAGGCCTGGAGGGGAAAATGAGCAGTTCTTC	CASRPGGENEQFF
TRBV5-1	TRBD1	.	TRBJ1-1	TGCGCCAGCAGCGAGGGACAGTCTGAAGCTTTCTTT	CASSEGQSEAFF
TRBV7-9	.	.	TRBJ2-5	TGTGCCAATGGAGAGACCCAGTACTTC	CANGETQYF